The sequence of this T cell receptor (beta chain) was determined in a study of cytomegalovirus exposure and HLA in healthy donors. Remarks on this clone: Its antigen is unknown.

Researchers ran the PCR with 60 Vbeta and 13 Jbeta primers. In the original workflow: Roughly 83 million unique TCR beta chains, approximately 11 million of them shared, were counted by a later analysis. Produced via immunoSEQ multiplex PCR; TCRdb's table is partial and in-frame only. That table supplies the V and J calls and clone size; D and trimming were determined from the DNA. The sample has under 200,000 clones, approximately 88% seen once; the top ten hold around 0.98%. The trim removed 2 bases at V and 0 bases at J, leaving 3 bases unmatched. The CDR3 spans 15 residues. Germline V gives CDR1 SGHTA, CDR2 FQGTGA. Study-wide results and caveats: Sequencing depth roughly uniform across donors was assumed in presence/absence analyses. A later look showed TCR association rates differing by HLA locus, highest for DRB1 and lowest for HLA-C.

Sequencing was performed on PBMCs. The receptor comes from a man aged 30 to 45 in good health and CMV-seronegative. V is TRBV7-3 and J is TRBJ2-7; 8 bases are shared with TRBD2. The CDR3 is CASSLGGGLSYEQYF. The CDR3 bases are TGTGCCAGCAGCTTAGGCGGGGGGCTCTCCTACGAGCAGTACTTC.